The 4 T cell receptor beta chains below all came from one sample that was sequenced in a study of blood T cell repertoires in COVID-19. Measured with immunoSEQ multiplex PCR; TCRdb has only the in-frame clones, and not every one. The table records hundreds of thousands of clones, 75% to 90% of them present only once. Specimen: PBMCs or T cells enriched from blood (not recorded which). These receptors all stem from a man aged 55 to 70 who had recovered from COVID-19.

This clone was found once. The CDR3 DNA follows: TGTGCCAGCAGCACCGCCGGACAGGGCGTTGAAAAACTGTTTTTT. It encodes CASSTAGQGVEKLFF. The chain combines TRBV9 with TRBJ1-4; 8 positions match TRBD1. The V gene's germline CDR1 is SGDLS and CDR2 YYNGEE. With 4 bases clipped from V and 7 bases from J, the junction kept 9 bases outside the gene matches. There are 15 residues in the CDR3.

This chain uses TRBV28 with TRBJ2-3; 10 nucleotides agree with TRBD2. From germline, CDR1 is MDHEN and CDR2 SYDVKM. Trimming took 5 bases from V and 3 from J; bases not matched to a gene: 14. The CDR3 extends over 18 amino acids. CDR3 region: CASSPIAGGPIVTDTQYF. DNA for the CDR3: TGTGCCAGCAGTCCGATAGCGGGAGGCCCCATAGTGACAGATACGCAGTATTTT.

V is TRBV5-1 and J is TRBJ2-3, with TRBD1 matching over 8 bases. The junction had 6 bases not matched to a gene; V was cut back by 0 bases and J by 3 bases. The CDR3 runs to 16 residues. Germline lookup yields CDR1 SGHRS and CDR2 YFSETQ. The CDR3 nucleotides are TGCGCCAGCAGCTTGGAGGTCCAGGGGGCAACAGATACGCAGTATTTT. Translating it yields CASSLEVQGATDTQYF.

The chain joins TRBV5-1 to TRBJ2-7; the match to TRBD2 covers 8 bases. The CDR3 loop spans 15 amino acids. Trimming at V came to 4 bases and at J to 5 bases, leaving 11 bases not matched to a gene. CDR1 and CDR2 from the germline V gene are SGHRS and YFSETQ. The CDR3 DNA is TGCGCCAGCAGCCCCGTTACGACTAGCGTTAACGAGCAGTACTTC. Translation: CASSPVTTSVNEQYF.